This T cell receptor (beta chain) was found in a study of OX40 agonist ivuxolimab in advanced cancers. Across the study: Every patient in dose escalation had hepatocellular carcinoma, melanoma, renal cell or head and neck cancer. Three partial responders included one hepatocellular carcinoma patient and two cutaneous melanoma patients.

General study findings and limits: The study observed clonal expansion of CD4+ and CD8+ blood T cells by week 6 at 0.1 to 3.0 mg/kg. On average, CD8+ T cells showed a greater number of expanded clones than CD4+.

Details on this clone: Its target is not known.

There are 12 residues in the CDR3. V dropped 6 bases and J dropped 2 bases, with 6 bases sitting between them. Looked up from germline, CDR1 is KGHSH and CDR2 is LQKENI. TCRdb's table, derived via immunoSEQ multiplex PCR, lists solely in-frame clones and lacks some. The profile shows more than 70,000 clones, roughly four fifths of them singletons. The rearrangement joins TRBV18 to TRBJ2-3, with D unresolved. The sample in question was CD4+ or CD8+ T cells sorted from blood, obtained in a trial of the OX40 agonist ivuxolimab. The sequence was obtained from an adult with an advanced solid tumor such as melanoma, head and neck, liver or kidney cancer. The CDR3 here is CASSPDTDTQYF. The CDR3 coding sequence is TGTGCCAGCTCGCCCGACACAGATACGCAGTATTTT.